These 25 T cell receptor beta chains came from one sample sequenced in a study of a mutant IDH1 vaccine in newly diagnosed glioma. Documented time point: baseline, week 1 (first vaccination visit). Treatment meaning: pre-vaccination baseline after standard-of-care therapy. Sequencing used immunoSEQ multiplex PCR; TCRdb keeps in-frame clones, though not all of them. Of tens of thousands of clones in the sample, more than 85% were seen once. Sequenced material: PBMCs, taken from a glioma patient treated with radiotherapy, temozolomide or both. These receptors came from a man aged 50-59 years with glioma.

J is TRBJ2-7 and V is TRBV25-1; D is possibly TRBD1 (5 bases). The germline V gene encodes CDR1 MGHDK and CDR2 SYGVNS. The CDR3 is made up of 13 amino acids. V was trimmed by 10 bases and J by 2 bases, leaving 15 bases between them. The CDR3 DNA sequence: TGTGCCACCGCCCGGGCAGGGACCTACGAGCAGTACTTC. Translating gives CATARAGTYEQYF.

V is TRBV9 and J is TRBJ2-2; D remains unclear. Looked up from germline, CDR1 is SGDLS and CDR2 is YYNGEE. The CDR3 is 17 amino acids. Trimming shortened V by 0 bases and J by 5 bases, and 17 bases separated the two germline ends. The CDR3 sequence is CASSVATKGSRTGELFF. CDR3 in DNA: TGTGCCAGCAGCGTAGCTACGAAGGGTAGTCGAACCGGGGAGCTGTTTTTT.

This rearrangement joins TRBV11-2 to TRBJ1-1; perhaps TRBD1 as D (5 bases). The CDR3 sequence is 13 residues long. V was shortened by 6 bases and J by 5 bases, with 13 bases between the two germline ends. Looked up from germline, CDR1 is SGHAT and CDR2 is FQNNGV. Written as DNA, the CDR3 is TGTGCCAGCAGGGCAGGGACGGGGACTGAAGCTTTCTTT. It translates to CASRAGTGTEAFF.

This clone has just a few counts. This chain joins TRBV29-1 and TRBJ1-1; D unresolved. The CDR3 has 12 residues. Germline CDR1 reads SQVTM; CDR2 reads ANQGSEA. V was pared by 5 bases and J by 0 bases, with 7 bases between. CDR3 coding DNA: TGCAGCGTTTCCGCGGTGAACACTGAAGCTTTCTTT. This translates into CSVSAVNTEAFF.

This clone was recorded once. This chain's CDR3 is CASSVGEGPNYGYTF. Here the CDR3 DNA reads TGTGCCAGCAGCGTAGGAGAGGGGCCTAACTATGGCTACACCTTC. This chain joins TRBV9 and TRBJ1-2; tentatively, D is TRBD1 (5 bases). The CDR3 covers 15 residues. V lost 0 bases and J 0 bases, leaving 9 bases between the germline ends. The germline V gene has CDR1 SGDLS and CDR2 YYNGEE.

This chain joins TRBV7-6 and TRBJ2-1; TRBD2 aligns across 8 bases. Germline assignment: CDR1 SGHVS and CDR2 FNYEAQ. This CDR3 comprises 16 residues. The J segment lost 5 bases and the V segment lost 1 base, leaving 7 bases of the junction unmatched. The CDR3 region has the DNA TGTGCCAGCAGCTTAGTCGGTAGCGGGGCCAACAATGAGCAGTTCTTC. This gives the protein CASSLVGSGANNEQFF.

The chain is built from TRBV2 and TRBJ1-2; 9 bases match TRBD1. The CDR3 length is 14 residues. With 6 bases clipped from V and 4 bases from J, the junction kept 6 bases outside the gene matches. The germline gives CDR1 SNHLY, CDR2 FYNNEI. CDR3 DNA sequence: TGTGCCAGCAGGACAGGGGGGCCCGTCTATGGCTACACCTTC. It specifies CASRTGGPVYGYTF.

This chain joins TRBV4-1 and TRBJ2-1; a weak D match, TRBD2 (5 bases). There are 15 residues in the CDR3. The germline V and J ends were trimmed by 6 bases and 7 bases, with 19 bases remaining between them. Germline loops: CDR1 MGHRA, CDR2 YSYEKL. The CDR3 bases are TGCGCCAGCAGTCTCAGCGGCAGAGGATCGAATGAGCAGTTCTTC. Protein sequence: CASSLSGRGSNEQFF.

The rearrangement links TRBV19 to TRBJ1-4, with 9 positions matching TRBD1. V gave up 10 bases and J gave up 8 bases; unmatched junction bases: 14. The CDR3 contains 15 residues. In germline, CDR1 is LNHDA, CDR2 SQIVND (reference sequence). Here the CDR3 reads CATSTSGTGYEKLFF. DNA for the CDR3: TGTGCCACATCAACCTCCGGGACAGGGTACGAAAAACTGTTTTTT.

The J gene is TRBJ2-2, the V gene TRBV5-1; D unresolved. V lost 0 bases, J lost 2 bases, and 8 bases lay in between. From germline, CDR1 is SGHRS and CDR2 YFSETQ. This CDR3 region has 15 residues. The CDR3 region is CASSLDSFNTGELFF. CDR3 DNA: TGCGCCAGCAGCTTGGACAGCTTCAACACCGGGGAGCTGTTTTTT.

The gene calls are TRBV5-6 and TRBJ2-7; D call uncertain. The V gene lost 2 bases and the J gene lost 5 bases, with 14 bases spanning the gap. The CDR3 consists of 14 residues. Germline-derived CDR1 and CDR2 are SGHDT and YYEEEE. The CDR3 region is CASSFMMGWDEQYF. The CDR3 nucleotides are TGTGCCAGCAGCTTCATGATGGGCTGGGACGAGCAGTACTTC.

The chain employs TRBV30 and TRBJ2-7; possibly TRBD2 for D (6 bases). V lost 6 bases, J lost 0 bases, and 15 bases lay in between. This CDR3 is built from 14 residues. Germline values: CDR1 GTSNPN, CDR2 SVGIG (reference sequence). This CDR3 is CACPVVGSSYEQYF. The DNA for the CDR3 is TGTGCCTGCCCCGTGGTCGGGAGCTCCTACGAGCAGTACTTC. Full variable domain (remainder filled in from reference TRBV30 and TRBJ2-7): SQTIHQWPATLVQPVGSPLSLECTVEGTSNPNLYWYRQAAGRGLQLLFYSVGIGQISSEVPQNLSASRPQDRQFILSSKKLLLSDSGFYLCACPVVGSSYEQYFGPGTRLTVT.

The J gene is TRBJ2-1, the V gene TRBV9; 14 nucleotides match TRBD2. The CDR3 is 17 amino acids. CDR1 and CDR2 (germline): SGDLS, YYNGEE. V was pared by 9 bases and J by 8 bases, with 16 bases of the junction left unmatched. The DNA of the CDR3 is TGTGCCAAAAAAGAGCTGGGGACTAGCGGGAGTAACGATGAGCAGTTCTTC. Protein sequence: CAKKELGTSGSNDEQFF.

The V and J genes are TRBV11-2 and TRBJ2-1; possibly TRBD2 for D (5 bases). Germline loops: CDR1 SGHAT, CDR2 FQNNGV. V gave up 1 base and J gave up 4 bases, with 8 bases separating them. This CDR3 contains 14 residues. CDR3 region: CASSLARAYNEQFF. The CDR3, as DNA: TGTGCCAGCAGCTTAGCGCGGGCGTACAATGAGCAGTTCTTC.

This clone appeared a single time. The chain has TRBV27 and TRBJ1-5; no clear D gene. The CDR3 runs to 16 residues. CDR1 and CDR2 from the germline V gene are MNHEY and SMNVEV (reference sequence). The V and J ends lost 1 base and 2 bases respectively, with 12 bases between them. The CDR3 region is CASSLLYGVGNQPQHF. Here the CDR3 DNA reads TGTGCCAGCAGTTTATTATATGGGGTGGGCAATCAGCCCCAGCATTTT.

This chain links TRBV7-2 with TRBJ2-2; TRBD1 aligns across 8 bases. The V gene's germline CDR1 is SGHTA and CDR2 FQGNSA. J gave up 1 base and V 4 bases, and 2 bases lay outside the gene matches. The CDR3 runs to 15 residues. CDR3 amino acids: CASSSTGVNTGELFF. The CDR3 DNA is TGTGCCAGCAGCTCGACAGGGGTGAACACCGGGGAGCTGTTTTTT. Full variable domain (missing parts from reference TRBV7-2 and TRBJ2-2): GAGVSQSPSNKVTEKGKDVELRCDPISGHTALYWYRQSLGQGLEFLIYFQGNSAPDKSGLPSDRFSAERTGGSVSTLTIQRTQQEDSAVYLCASSSTGVNTGELFFGEGSRLTVL.

This clone occurred a few times. J is TRBJ2-2 and V is TRBV29-1, with 9 bases fitting TRBD2. Looked up from germline, CDR1 is SQVTM and CDR2 is ANQGSEA. Unmatched junction bases numbered 9, after V lost 4 bases and J lost 3 bases. CDR3 length: 16 residues. The CDR3 coding sequence is TGCAGCGTTGGGGGGCTAGCGGGGCATCACACCGGGGAGCTGTTTTTT. Protein sequence: CSVGGLAGHHTGELFF.

This chain uses TRBV11-3 with TRBJ2-1; 9 bases align to TRBD1. In germline, CDR1 is SGHNT, CDR2 YENEEA. This CDR3 is 17 amino acids long. The J segment lost 4 bases and the V segment lost 5 bases, leaving 12 bases of the junction unmatched. The CDR3 DNA is TGTGCCAGCAGCCTGGGCCCACCGGGACAGGGATACAATGAGCAGTTCTTC. Protein: CASSLGPPGQGYNEQFF.

This chain links TRBV6-5 with TRBJ1-1; D remains unclear. Trimming removed 2 bases at V and 5 bases at J, with 15 bases between. The CDR3 has 15 amino acids. CDR1 and CDR2 from the germline V gene are MNHEY and SVGAGI. The CDR3 protein is CASSYSIAGVTEAFF. The DNA for the CDR3 is TGTGCCAGCAGTTACAGTATCGCAGGAGTAACTGAAGCTTTCTTT.

The J gene is TRBJ1-2, the V gene TRBV5-6, with TRBD1 matching over 9 bases. J lost 4 bases, V lost 3 bases, and 1 base had no gene match. The CDR3 is made up of 13 amino acids. CDR1 is SGHDT and CDR2 is YYEEEE in the germline V gene. The CDR3: CASSWDRAYGYTF. CDR3 coding DNA: TGTGCCAGCAGCTGGGACAGGGCCTATGGCTACACCTTC.

The chain couples TRBV7-6 to TRBJ2-7; D gene uncertain. Trimming left V 5 bases short and J 6 bases short, with 17 bases between. The CDR3 spans 14 residues. Looked up from germline, CDR1 is SGHVS and CDR2 is FNYEAQ. The CDR3 reads CASSLGRSSVEQYF. CDR3 bases: TGTGCCAGCAGCCTAGGACGATCGAGCGTCGAGCAGTACTTC.

The genes are TRBV28 and TRBJ2-1; TRBD2 matches 9 bases. J was trimmed by 7 bases and V by 6 bases; bases with no gene match: 7. Germline V lookup: CDR1 MDHEN, CDR2 SYDVKM. The CDR3 is 14 residues long. CDR3 amino acids: CASRTGTSNNEQFF. CDR3 bases: TGTGCCAGCAGGACCGGGACTAGCAATAATGAGCAGTTCTTC.

DNA for the CDR3: TGTGCCAGCAGCTTGGAGCTCGGCGGAAACTATGGCTACACCTTC. Protein: CASSLELGGNYGYTF. The chain carries TRBV5-5 and TRBJ1-2; the D is unclear. CDR3 length: 15 residues. Germline V gene lookup returns CDR1 SGHKS and CDR2 YYEKEE (reference sequence). V dropped 0 bases and J dropped 2 bases, with 11 bases sitting between them.

The rearrangement links TRBV7-9 to TRBJ2-1; no definite D call. CDR1 and CDR2 (germline): SEHNR, FQNEAQ (reference sequence). V lost 1 base and J 5 bases, leaving 9 bases between the germline ends. CDR3 length: 14 residues. CDR3 region: CASSLVRSNNEQFF. The CDR3 DNA follows: TGTGCCAGCAGCTTAGTTCGGTCGAACAATGAGCAGTTCTTC. Combining the CDR3 with reference TRBV7-9 and TRBJ2-1 gives the whole variable domain DTGVSQNPRHKITKRGQNVTFRCDPISEHNRLYWYRQTLGQGPEFLTYFQNEAQLEKSRLLSDRFSAERPKGSFSTLEIQRTEQGDSAMYLCASSLVRSNNEQFFGPGTRLTVL.

V gene TRBV4-2 combines with J gene TRBJ1-1; D unresolved. Trimming cost V 1 base and J 5 bases, with 11 bases left between them. The CDR3 has 14 amino acids. Per the germline V gene, CDR1 is LGHNA and CDR2 is YNFKEQ. CDR3 residues: CASSQGGLGTEAFF. CDR3 bases: TGTGCCAGCAGCCAAGGAGGGCTAGGGACTGAAGCTTTCTTT.